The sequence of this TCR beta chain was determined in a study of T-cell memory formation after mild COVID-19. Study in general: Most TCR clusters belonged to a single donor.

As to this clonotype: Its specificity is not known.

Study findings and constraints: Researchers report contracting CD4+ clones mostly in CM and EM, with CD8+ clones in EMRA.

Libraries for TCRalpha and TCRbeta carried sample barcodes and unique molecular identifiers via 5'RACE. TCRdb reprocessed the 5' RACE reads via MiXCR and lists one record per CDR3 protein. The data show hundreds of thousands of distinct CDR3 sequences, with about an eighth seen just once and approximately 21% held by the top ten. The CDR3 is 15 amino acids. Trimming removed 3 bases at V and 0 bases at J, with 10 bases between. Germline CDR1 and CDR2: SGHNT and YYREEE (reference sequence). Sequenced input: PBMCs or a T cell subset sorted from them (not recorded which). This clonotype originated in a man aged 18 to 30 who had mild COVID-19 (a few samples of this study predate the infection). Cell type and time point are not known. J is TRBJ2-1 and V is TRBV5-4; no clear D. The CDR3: CASSSSAASYNEQFF. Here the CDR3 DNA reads TGTGCCAGCAGCTCAAGCGCGGCCTCCTACAATGAGCAGTTCTTC.